The 15 T cell receptor beta chains listed next were all sequenced from one sample in a study of cytomegalovirus exposure and HLA in healthy donors (dated by TCRdb to between 2016 and 2019). Libraries were built with the immunoSEQ multiplex PCR assay. The multiplex PCR relied on a mix of 60 forward primers for TCR Vbeta segments and 13 reverse primers for TCR Jbeta segments. TCRdb took this table from immuneACCESS and kept in-frame rearrangements with V and J called. Such tables lack part of the clones; where checked against another copy, unresolved V genes explain under half of the gap, and the rest is unexplained. In all, the sample holds fewer than 200,000 clones, and 80% to 85% of those were seen once. The leading ten clones occupy about 1.7% of the sample. Sequenced material: PBMCs. Receptors originate from a woman between 18 and 29 years old in good health and CMV-seronegative.

As to this clone: Relative to the germline gene, one junction end is altered; a read error may explain this. The rearrangement uses TRBV7-9 and TRBJ1-3; D uncertain. The CDR3 is made up of 12 amino acids. Germline lookup yields CDR1 SEHNR and CDR2 FQNEAQ (reference sequence). Here the CDR3 reads CSSSETEHTIYF. CDR3 bases: TGTTCCAGCAGCGAAACTGAACACACCATATATTTT.

The chain joins TRBV30 to TRBJ1-2; TRBD1 agrees at 12 bases. The germline CDR1 and CDR2 sequences are GTSNPN and SVGIG (reference sequence). J was trimmed by 5 bases and V by 0 bases; bases with no gene match: 4. The CDR3 consists of 15 residues. The CDR3 DNA follows: TGTGCCTGGAGTGTGGGACAGGGGGCCGGGTATGGCTACACCTTC. Its translation: CAWSVGQGAGYGYTF. Based on the CDR3 plus reference TRBV30 and TRBJ1-2, the full variable domain is SQTIHQWPATLVQPVGSPLSLECTVEGTSNPNLYWYRQAAGRGLQLLFYSVGIGQISSEVPQNLSASRPQDRQFILSSKKLLLSDSGFYLCAWSVGQGAGYGYTFGSGTRLTVV.

As regards this clone: The sample carries other DNA sequences with the same CDR3. V is TRBV2 and J is TRBJ2-2; TRBD2 is a possible D gene (5 bases). Germline CDR1 SNHLY, CDR2 FYNNEI. The CDR3 spans 14 residues. Deletions cut 6 bases from V and 3 bases from J, with 11 bases between. CDR3 DNA: TGTGCCAGCAGGCTTCCGAGGGACACCGGGGAGCTGTTTTTT. Protein product: CASRLPRDTGELFF.

The sample holds one count of this clone. The rearrangement links TRBV11-2 to TRBJ2-7, with D unresolved. CDR1 is SGHAT, CDR2 FQNNGV, per germline. The CDR3 has 13 residues. The V end was cut by 1 base, the J end by 3 bases, with 7 bases between. For the CDR3, the DNA is TGTGCCAGCAGCTTAGGATACTACTACGAGCAGTACTTC. This translates into CASSLGYYYEQYF.

This clone was seen more than once but under ten times. The CDR3 sequence: CASLRKGDIIKGEAFF. CDR3 in DNA: TGTGCCAGCCTGCGGAAAGGGGACATTATAAAGGGTGAAGCTTTCTTT. V is TRBV2 and J is TRBJ1-1, with D perhaps matching TRBD1 (6 bases). This CDR3 contains 16 residues. The V gene lost 8 bases and the J gene lost 7 bases, with 26 bases spanning the gap. Germline CDR1 SNHLY, CDR2 FYNNEI.

The chain uses TRBV11-2 and TRBJ2-3, with 13 positions matching TRBD2. The CDR3 is 17 residues long. The junction had 3 bases not matched to a gene; V was cut back by 0 bases and J by 3 bases. CDR1 and CDR2 from the germline V gene are SGHAT and FQNNGV. In nucleotides, the CDR3 is TGTGCCAGCAGCTTAGATCGGACTAGCGGGAGAACAGATACGCAGTATTTT. It is translated as CASSLDRTSGRTDTQYF.

The chain employs TRBV28 and TRBJ1-1; D is uncertain. Trimming pared 5 bases from V and 2 bases from J, leaving 15 bases between. This CDR3 contains 15 residues. Germline assignment: CDR1 MDHEN and CDR2 SYDVKM. Here the CDR3 DNA reads TGTGCCAGCAGTCCTCCCCGGCAGGCTAACACTGAAGCTTTCTTT. The encoded protein is CASSPPRQANTEAFF.

The chain employs TRBV5-1 and TRBJ2-3; 11 bases align to TRBD2. CDR1 and CDR2 (germline): SGHRS, YFSETQ. The CDR3 runs 18 residues. The V gene end was trimmed by 0 bases and the J gene end by 1 base; junction bases not matched to a gene: 7. CDR3 in amino acids: CASSLGLAGLGRTDTQYF. As DNA, the CDR3 is TGCGCCAGCAGCTTGGGACTAGCGGGACTGGGACGCACAGATACGCAGTATTTT.

The CDR3 is CASGILAGGPKNIQYF. The CDR3 bases are TGTGCCAGCGGGATTTTAGCGGGAGGTCCCAAAAACATTCAGTACTTC. The V and J genes are TRBV28 and TRBJ2-4, with TRBD2 matching 10 bases. The CDR3 has 16 amino acids. Germline CDR1 reads MDHEN; CDR2 reads SYDVKM. The trim removed 8 bases at V and 2 bases at J, leaving 9 bases unmatched.

The chain links TRBV5-8 to TRBJ2-3; 13 bases fit TRBD2. The V and J ends lost 4 bases and 3 bases, in that order; junction bases with no gene match: 8. This CDR3 is 17 amino acids long. Looked up from germline, CDR1 is SGHTS and CDR2 is YDEGEE. The CDR3 coding sequence is TGTGCCAGCAGCCCCAAAAGGACTAGCGGGAGAACAGATACGCAGTATTTT. This sequence encodes CASSPKRTSGRTDTQYF.

The chain carries TRBV7-8 and TRBJ1-1; possible D gene TRBD1, 5 bases. This CDR3 is built from 14 residues. Trimming left V 3 bases short and J 4 bases short, with 12 bases between. Germline V lookup: CDR1 SGHVS, CDR2 FQNEAQ. CDR3 DNA sequence: TGTGCCAGCAGCTTGAGGCAGGGAGGCACTGAAGCTTTCTTT. Translated, it gives CASSLRQGGTEAFF. The entire variable domain, with the rest obtained from reference TRBV7-8 and TRBJ1-1, is as follows: GAGVSQSPRYKVAKRGQDVALRCDPISGHVSLFWYQQALGQGPEFLTYFQNEAQLDKSGLPSDRFFAERPEGSVSTLKIQRTQQEDSAVYLCASSLRQGGTEAFFGQGTRLTVV.

This clone turned up a few times. The chain uses TRBV7-8 and TRBJ1-1; D remains unclear. This CDR3 comprises 12 residues. V was clipped by 5 bases and J by 5 bases, with 9 bases between them. Germline V gene data show CDR1 as SGHVS and CDR2 as FQNEAQ. The CDR3 sequence: CASSLLETEAFF. The DNA of the CDR3 is TGTGCCAGCAGCCTCCTAGAGACTGAAGCTTTCTTT.

The chain recombines TRBV27 with TRBJ2-4; 9 nucleotides match TRBD1. J lost 2 bases, V lost 5 bases, and 7 bases had no gene match. The length of the CDR3 is 16 residues. Per the germline V gene, CDR1 is MNHEY and CDR2 is SMNVEV (reference sequence). In DNA form, the CDR3 reads TGTGCCAGCAGTCAGGGGACAGGGTGGTCCAAAAACATTCAGTACTTC. Its translation is CASSQGTGWSKNIQYF.

There are a few counts of this clone. The gene calls are TRBV5-4 and TRBJ2-2; D is perhaps TRBD1 (5 bases). Trimming stripped 0 bases from V and 6 bases from J, with 15 bases between. CDR3 length equals 16 residues. From germline, CDR1 is SGHNT and CDR2 YYREEE (reference sequence). In DNA, the CDR3 is TGTGCCAGCAGCTTGGCGGGTCGGACATTTGCCGGGGAGCTGTTTTTT. This sequence encodes CASSLAGRTFAGELFF.

The gene calls are TRBV29-1 and TRBJ1-1; 7 nucleotides agree with TRBD1. The CDR3 has 13 amino acids. Looked up from germline, CDR1 is SQVTM and CDR2 is ANQGSEA. Trimming removed 7 bases from V and 3 bases from J; junction bases left unmatched: 8. In nucleotides, the CDR3 is TGCAGCGGTGACAGGGTGTTGGACACTGAAGCTTTCTTT. Translation: CSGDRVLDTEAFF.